Listed here are 30 T cell receptor beta chains from one sample, sequenced in a study of blood T cells in healthy people across ages. Primers used in a second PCR of about 7 to 12 cycles were a sample-barcoded 5' primer and a J-beta primer mix. MiXCR, run by TCRdb on the 5' RACE reads, gives a single entry per CDR3 protein. The data contain some 1,000,000 distinct CDR3 sequences, 25% of them singletons. These records were also assigned to another study, of T cells of mothers and their children.

Material: blood. The receptors were gathered from a girl aged 2-9 years in good health.

A remark on this clonotype: One junction end does not reproduce the germline sequence, and a read error may be involved. The chain is built from TRBV12-3 or TRBV12-4 and TRBJ1-4, with TRBD1 identical over 9 bases. This CDR3 spans 20 amino acids. The CDR3 loop is CASSPGQGTLLPSANEKLFF. CDR3 DNA: TGTGCCAGCAGTCCGGGACAGGGCACACTCCTTCCTTCGGCTAATGAAAAGCTGTTTTTT.

This clonotype was detected a few times. The rearrangement uses TRBV7-6 and TRBJ2-7, with D possibly being TRBD2 (6 bases). Germline V lookup: CDR1 SGHVS, CDR2 FNYEAQ. The CDR3 is 15 residues long. The germline V and J ends were trimmed by 6 bases and 9 bases, with 24 bases remaining between them. The CDR3 reads CASSWRAEGPSGQYF. CDR3 sequence (DNA): TGTGCCAGCAGTTGGAGGGCAGAGGGCCCTAGTGGGCAGTACTTC. The full variable domain, with the rest looked up from reference TRBV7-6 and TRBJ2-7, is GAGVSQSPRYKVTKRGQDVALRCDPISGHVSLYWYRQALGQGPEFLTYFNYEAQQDKSGLPNDRFSAERPEGSISTLTIQRTEQRDSAMYRCASSWRAEGPSGQYFGPGTRLTVT.

This clonotype was counted only a few times. The gene calls are TRBV14 and TRBJ2-1; the D gene is possibly TRBD2 (6 bases). Germline lookup yields CDR1 SGHDN and CDR2 FVKESK. CDR3 size: 17 residues. Trimming pared 4 bases from V and 0 bases from J, leaving 16 bases between. For the CDR3, the DNA is TGTGCCAGCAGCCCTTGGGGGGTACGTTACTCCTACAATGAGCAGTTCTTC. This gives the protein CASSPWGVRYSYNEQFF.

V gene TRBV6-1 combines with J gene TRBJ1-1; no firm D call. The CDR3 consists of 13 residues. V shed 4 bases and J shed 7 bases, with 13 bases lying between them. CDR1 and CDR2 from the germline V gene are MNHNS and SASEGT. CDR3 residues: CASSGRSRVEAFF. CDR3 DNA sequence: TGTGCCAGCAGTGGGCGGTCTCGGGTTGAAGCTTTCTTT.

J is TRBJ2-5 and V is TRBV10-2; D unclear. In germline, CDR1 is WSHSY, CDR2 SAAADI. The CDR3 length is 13 residues. V was pared by 0 bases and J by 4 bases, with 6 bases between. The CDR3 sequence: CASSESLVETQYF. Written as DNA, the CDR3 is TGCGCCAGCAGTGAGTCGCTGGTAGAGACCCAGTACTTC.

V gene TRBV18 combines with J gene TRBJ1-6; possibly TRBD1 for D (5 bases). The CDR3 runs to 15 residues. The germline CDR1 and CDR2 sequences are KGHSH and LQKENI. V was pared by 2 bases and J by 10 bases, with 15 bases between. The CDR3 protein is CASSPIGEAGSPLHF. The CDR3 DNA follows: TGTGCCAGCTCACCAATTGGGGAGGCAGGGTCACCCCTCCACTTT.

The gene calls are TRBV7-2 and TRBJ1-4; a weak D match, TRBD1 (5 bases). Germline assignment: CDR1 SGHTA and CDR2 FQGNSA. The CDR3 covers 16 residues. The V end was cut by 3 bases, the J end by 0 bases, with 11 bases between. DNA of the CDR3: TGTGCCAGCAGCTTCGGGGGGTTCGCAACTAATGAAAAACTGTTTTTT. Amino acids: CASSFGGFATNEKLFF.

This clonotype occurred a few times. The chain carries TRBV12-3 or TRBV12-4 and TRBJ2-7, with unresolved D. The CDR3 has 17 amino acids. V was pared by 2 bases and J by 0 bases, with 17 bases between. The CDR3 region has the DNA TGTGCCAGCAGTTTAAGTCTCTTCGGACGTAGCTCCTACGAGCAGTACTTC. It translates to CASSLSLFGRSSYEQYF.

This clonotype was picked up a small number of times. This chain links TRBV4-3 with TRBJ2-2, with 7 bases lining up with TRBD1. Germline assignment: CDR1 LGHNA and CDR2 YSLEER. V gave up 2 bases and J gave up 6 bases; unmatched junction bases: 9. The CDR3 sequence is 16 residues long. The CDR3 here is CASSQLDRLGAGELFF. DNA of the CDR3: TGCGCCAGCAGCCAATTGGACAGGCTTGGAGCCGGGGAGCTGTTTTTT.

In this sample, this clonotype turned up a few times. V is TRBV5-4 and J is TRBJ1-6; D may be TRBD1 (6 bases). Trimming pared 4 bases from V and 10 bases from J, leaving 15 bases between. The germline CDR1 and CDR2 sequences are SGHNT and YYREEE (reference sequence). CDR3 length: 14 amino acids. The CDR3 nucleotides are TGTGCCAGCAGCCTCGGGGGCCCCCTGTCACCCCTCCACTTT. It codes for CASSLGGPLSPLHF.

The J gene is TRBJ2-5, the V gene TRBV11-2; maybe TRBD2 (5 bases). This CDR3 has 15 residues. Germline CDR1 is SGHAT and CDR2 is FQNNGV. Trimming removed 7 bases from V and 1 base from J, with 16 bases in between. CDR3 sequence: CASNFAPRVQETQYF. The CDR3 DNA sequence: TGTGCCAGCAACTTCGCCCCGCGGGTCCAAGAGACCCAGTACTTC.

V gene TRBV7-2 combines with J gene TRBJ2-1; 9 bases map to TRBD1. In germline, CDR1 is SGHTA, CDR2 FQGNSA. The CDR3 is made up of 16 amino acids. The junction had 12 bases not matched to a gene; V was cut back by 4 bases and J by 8 bases. The CDR3 DNA follows: TGTGCCAGCAGCTCAACGACGGGACAGGGAGGCTATGAGCAGTTCTTC. As protein: CASSSTTGQGGYEQFF.

The V call is TRBV2, the J call TRBJ2-5, with TRBD1 matching 11 bases. Germline V gives CDR1 SNHLY, CDR2 FYNNEI. The CDR3 extends over 15 amino acids. Losses at the gene ends were 6 bases for V and 5 bases for J; bases not matched to a gene: 8. As DNA, the CDR3 is TGTGCCAGCAGCCCGGGACAGGGGGATGCGGAGACCCAGTACTTC. Residues: CASSPGQGDAETQYF.

This clonotype showed up just a few times. V is TRBV5-6 and J is TRBJ2-1, with TRBD2 as a possible D gene (5 bases). The CDR3 has 14 amino acids. Germline CDR1 is SGHDT and CDR2 is YYEEEE. V lost 0 bases, J lost 7 bases, and 11 bases lay in between. In nucleotides, the CDR3 is TGTGCCAGCAGCTTGGTAGGACTCACGAATGAGCAGTTCTTC. Amino acids: CASSLVGLTNEQFF.

This sequence joins TRBV25-1 and TRBJ2-1; 8 nucleotides agree with TRBD2. The CDR3 is 15 amino acids. Germline values: CDR1 MGHDK, CDR2 SYGVNS. The junction had 8 bases not matched to a gene; V was cut back by 6 bases and J by 4 bases. The CDR3 DNA is TGTGCCAGCAGGCCGCGGATAGCGGGGTACAATGAGCAGTTCTTC. It codes for CASRPRIAGYNEQFF.

This clonotype was seen just once. At one end, the junction sequence differs from germline, possibly due to a read error. The chain uses TRBV6-4 and TRBJ2-7, with D unresolved. Looked up from germline, CDR1 is MRHNA and CDR2 is SNTAGT. The CDR3 has 10 residues. This CDR3 is CASRPPRLNF. Here the CDR3 DNA reads TGTGCCAGCAGACCTCCGAGACTCAACTTC.

This rearrangement joins TRBV6-2 or TRBV6-3 to TRBJ1-1, with TRBD1 as a possible D gene (5 bases). Trimming pared 7 bases from V and 3 bases from J, leaving 21 bases between. Germline lookup yields CDR1 MNHEY and CDR2 SVGEGT. This CDR3 is 16 amino acids long. The CDR3 DNA sequence: TGTGCCAGCACTGATCAACAGGTCCCTGGGGACACTGAAGCTTTCTTT. This sequence encodes CASTDQQVPGDTEAFF.

The CDR3 loop reads CSVDRRLARGTDTQYF. The CDR3 DNA is TGCAGCGTCGACCGACGACTAGCGCGGGGTACAGATACGCAGTATTTT. This rearrangement joins TRBV29-1 to TRBJ2-3, with TRBD2 matching over 8 bases. The CDR3 totals 16 residues. Losses at the gene ends were 6 bases for V and 3 bases for J; bases not matched to a gene: 14. CDR1 SQVTM and CDR2 ANQGSEA come from the germline V gene.

In its sample, this clonotype was seen a few times. The chain has TRBV25-1 and TRBJ1-1; D not certain. Trimming pared 6 bases from V and 3 bases from J, leaving 11 bases between. The V gene's germline CDR1 is MGHDK and CDR2 SYGVNS. The CDR3 length is 13 residues. The CDR3 reads CASRGISYTEAFF. As DNA, the CDR3 is TGTGCCAGCAGGGGTATTTCCTACACTGAAGCTTTCTTT.

The J gene is TRBJ2-5, the V gene TRBV12-3 or TRBV12-4; the D call may be TRBD1 or TRBD2 (6 bases each). Judging by the DNA end, TRBJ2-1 fits better; the J call may be wrong. The CDR3 extends over 14 amino acids. CDR3 protein: CASSWGAGVNEQFF. Written as DNA, the CDR3 is TGTGCCAGCAGTTGGGGGGCAGGGGTTAATGAGCAGTTCTTC.

This clonotype was detected many times. The rearrangement joins TRBV7-2 to TRBJ2-5; D remains unclear. Between the trimmed V and J ends, which lost 0 bases and 5 bases, there was a span of 13 bases. CDR1 SGHTA and CDR2 FQGNSA come from the germline V gene. The CDR3 is 15 amino acids. DNA for the CDR3: TGTGCCAGCAGCTTAGCGATTAGTCGTGGCGAGACCCAGTACTTC. It codes for CASSLAISRGETQYF. The full variable domain, in which reference TRBV7-2 and TRBJ2-5 provide the parts outside the CDR3, is GAGVSQSPSNKVTEKGKDVELRCDPISGHTALYWYRQSLGQGLEFLIYFQGNSAPDKSGLPSDRFSAERTGGSVSTLTIQRTQQEDSAVYLCASSLAISRGETQYFGPGTRLLVL.

This clonotype was seen only a few times. The genes are TRBV20-1 and TRBJ2-3; D gene ambiguous. Germline values: CDR1 DFQATT, CDR2 SNEGSKA (reference sequence). CDR3 size: 12 residues. Trimming shortened V by 5 bases and J by 1 base, and 7 bases separated the two germline ends. The CDR3 nucleotides read TGCAGTGCTGGGCCGCGCACAGATACGCAGTATTTT. This codes for CSAGPRTDTQYF.

This clonotype was detected only a few times. The chain recombines TRBV29-1 with TRBJ2-2; 11 nucleotides align to TRBD2. The CDR3 extends over 15 amino acids. From germline, CDR1 is SQVTM and CDR2 ANQGSEA. With 7 bases clipped from V and 7 bases from J, the junction kept 11 bases outside the gene matches. In DNA, the CDR3 is TGCAGCGCCAAAGGGACTAGCGGTCTCCTCGGGGAGCTGTTTTTT. Translated, it gives CSAKGTSGLLGELFF.

V gene TRBV6-1 combines with J gene TRBJ2-3; perhaps TRBD2 as D (5 bases). Germline CDR1 is MNHNS and CDR2 is SASEGT. V was clipped by 3 bases and J by 2 bases, with 12 bases between them. The CDR3 runs to 15 residues. The CDR3 loop is CASSDGRVPTDTQYF. The CDR3 nucleotides read TGTGCCAGCAGTGATGGGCGGGTACCCACAGATACGCAGTATTTT.

The chain couples TRBV20-1 to TRBJ2-1, with a weak D call TRBD2 (5 bases). Between the trimmed V and J ends, which lost 0 bases and 6 bases, there was a span of 18 bases. CDR1 is DFQATT and CDR2 is SNEGSKA in the germline V gene (reference sequence). The CDR3 has 16 amino acids. CDR3 sequence reads: CSARDFGGRGPNEQFF. DNA of the CDR3: TGCAGTGCTAGAGATTTTGGTGGGAGAGGTCCCAATGAGCAGTTCTTC.

This sequence joins TRBV2 and TRBJ2-7, with D hard to call. The V gene lost 0 bases and the J gene lost 1 base, with 10 bases spanning the gap. Germline V gives CDR1 SNHLY, CDR2 FYNNEI. The CDR3 extends over 15 amino acids. CDR3 nucleotides: TGTGCCAGCAGTGAAGCGATGTCAGCTTCCTACGAGCAGTACTTC. Translating it yields CASSEAMSASYEQYF.

This clonotype has a handful of counts. One end of the junction does not line up with germline, which may come from a read error. This rearrangement joins TRBV7-9 to TRBJ1-1, with 8 nucleotides matching TRBD1. This CDR3 region has 14 residues. Germline CDR1 SEHNR, CDR2 FQNEAQ (reference sequence). This CDR3 is CASSLDRGDTEASF. CDR3 DNA sequence: TGTGCCAGCAGCCTCGACAGGGGCGACACTGAAGCTTCCTTT. The full variable domain, its missing parts supplied by reference TRBV7-9 and TRBJ1-1, is DTGVSQNPRHKITKRGQNVTFRCDPISEHNRLYWYRQTLGQGPEFLTYFQNEAQLEKSRLLSDRFSAERPKGSFSTLEIQRTEQGDSAMYLCASSLDRGDTEASFGQGTRLTVV.

There are a few counts of this clonotype. V gene TRBV3-1 combines with J gene TRBJ1-1; D is unresolved. The germline V gene encodes CDR1 LGHDT and CDR2 YNNKEL (reference sequence). Between the trimmed V and J ends, which lost 0 bases and 1 base, there was a span of 9 bases. CDR3 length equals 15 residues. The CDR3 reads CASSQDRLPNTEAFF. CDR3 sequence (DNA): TGTGCCAGCAGCCAAGATAGGCTCCCGAACACTGAAGCTTTCTTT.

The rearrangement links TRBV4-3 to TRBJ2-7; 7 bases agree with TRBD1. J was trimmed by 5 bases and V by 0 bases; bases with no gene match: 7. The CDR3 is made up of 15 amino acids. The germline V gene has CDR1 LGHNA and CDR2 YSLEER. The CDR3 loop reads CASSQEVRGPNEQYF. In DNA, the CDR3 is TGCGCCAGCAGCCAAGAAGTGAGGGGGCCGAACGAGCAGTACTTC.

The chain combines TRBV29-1 with TRBJ1-2; no clear D. This CDR3 comprises 11 residues. With 0 bases removed from V and 5 bases from J, the gap between germline ends came to 4 bases. Germline-derived CDR1 and CDR2 are SQVTM and ANQGSEA. CDR3 protein: CSVEDIYGYTF. The CDR3 region has the DNA TGCAGCGTTGAAGATATTTATGGCTACACCTTC.